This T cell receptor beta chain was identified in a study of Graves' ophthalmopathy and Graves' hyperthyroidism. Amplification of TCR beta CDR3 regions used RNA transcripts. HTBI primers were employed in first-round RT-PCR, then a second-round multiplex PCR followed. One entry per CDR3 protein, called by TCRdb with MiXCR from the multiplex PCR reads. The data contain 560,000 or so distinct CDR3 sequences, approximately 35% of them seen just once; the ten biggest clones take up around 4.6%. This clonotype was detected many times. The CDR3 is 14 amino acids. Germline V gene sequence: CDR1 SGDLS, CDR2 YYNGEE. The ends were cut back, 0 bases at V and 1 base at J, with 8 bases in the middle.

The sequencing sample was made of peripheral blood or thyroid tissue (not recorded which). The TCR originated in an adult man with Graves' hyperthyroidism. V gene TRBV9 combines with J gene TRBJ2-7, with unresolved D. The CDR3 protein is CASSVGPDSYEQYF. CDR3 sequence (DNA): TGTGCCAGCAGCGTAGGTCCCGATTCCTACGAGCAGTACTTC.